Reported below is one T cell receptor (beta chain). Its antigen is not identified. The sample originates from a study of cytomegalovirus exposure and HLA in healthy donors. Vbeta (60) and Jbeta (13) primers were used in the PCR. Data came from immunoSEQ multiplex PCR; TCRdb stores just in-frame clones and leaves some out. The sample consists of approximately 180,000 clones, over 70% of them appearing once. Germline CDR1 and CDR2: MDHEN and SYDVKM. The CDR3 consists of 15 residues. V trimming: 6 bases; J trimming: 8 bases; junction bases outside the gene matches: 12. Study-wide findings and caveats: It was assumed in the presence/absence analyses that sequencing depth was roughly uniform across donors.

This sequence joins TRBV28 and TRBJ1-4; TRBD1 matches 7 bases. Sequenced sample: PBMCs. This sequence originates from a man under 40 in good health and CMV-seropositive. The CDR3 region is CASSYALRDREKLFF. The CDR3 nucleotides read TGTGCCAGCAGCTACGCGCTACGGGACAGAGAAAAACTGTTTTTT.